This TCR beta chain stems from a study of cytomegalovirus exposure and HLA in healthy donors. All the people who gave samples were healthy bone marrow donors. The study ran its PCR with 60 Vbeta and 13 Jbeta primers. Libraries were prepared by immunoSEQ multiplex PCR; TCRdb keeps only in-frame clonotypes and omits some of them. The data show about 170,000 clones, 60% to 80% seen once. Material: PBMCs. This TCR came from a woman aged 45-65 years in good health and CMV-seropositive.

The CDR3 bases are TGTGCCAGCACCCCCAGCACGGGGAGCTCCTACAATGAGCAGTTCTTC. It encodes CASTPSTGSSYNEQFF. V is TRBV5-4 and J is TRBJ2-1; weak D call: TRBD2 (5 bases). V dropped 6 bases and J dropped 0 bases, with 16 bases sitting between them. There are 16 residues in the CDR3. The V gene's germline CDR1 is SGHNT and CDR2 YYREEE (reference sequence).